These T cell receptor beta chains were read from a single sample in a study of T-cell reconstitution after alpha-beta-depleted transplantation in children. In TCRdb, the PCR reads were re-called with MiXCR into one record per CDR3 protein. The data contain about 440,000 distinct CDR3 sequences, 43% of them singletons. The specimen comprised PBMCs, sampled before TCRalphabeta/CD19-depleted stem cell transplant. These receptors originate from a girl aged 2 to 10 with aplastic anemia, due to receive a stem cell transplant. CDR3s leave out the opening cysteine and the closing phenylalanine or tryptophan. The order of the fields is J gene, V gene, CDR3 protein.

J: TRBJ2-4
V: TRBV4-1
CDR3: ASSLRLAGGLVIQY

J: TRBJ2-3
V: TRBV20-1
CDR3: SARARDGGSTDTQY

J: TRBJ2-4
V: TRBV20-1
CDR3: SAKEAGRDGNIQY

J: TRBJ2-1
V: TRBV25-1
CDR3: ASSEYSLRQGLEQF

J: TRBJ1-5
V: TRBV27
CDR3: ASSWDSRQPQH

J: TRBJ2-7
V: TRBV7-2
CDR3: ASSLVPSGGSYEQY

J: TRBJ2-3
V: TRBV12-3/TRBV12-4
CDR3: ASSPGGPQDTQY

J: TRBJ2-7
V: TRBV7-3
CDR3: ASSHDRFWEQY

J: TRBJ2-7
V: TRBV5-1
CDR3: ASSFTGSGYEQY

J: TRBJ2-7
V: TRBV29-1
CDR3: SVGLAGVPYEQY

J: TRBJ1-2
V: TRBV29-1
CDR3: SVETGNGYT

J: TRBJ1-6
V: TRBV29-1
CDR3: SVRVTGVDSPLH

J: TRBJ2-5
V: TRBV20-1
CDR3: SATSRETQY

J: TRBJ2-7
V: TRBV10-3
CDR3: ATSGGYEQY

J: TRBJ1-2
V: TRBV6-1
CDR3: ASRTGRLNYGYT

J: TRBJ2-6
V: TRBV11-2
CDR3: ASSLIGTGGSGANVLT

J: TRBJ2-1
V: TRBV18
CDR3: ASSPDRYNEQF

J: TRBJ1-1
V: TRBV5-1
CDR3: ASSLRTGSTEAF

J: TRBJ1-3
V: TRBV9
CDR3: ASSGPPGTIY

J: TRBJ2-2
V: TRBV3-1
CDR3: ASSQQGTPTGELF